The next 3 T cell receptor beta chains were all read from a single sample in a study of cytomegalovirus exposure and HLA in healthy donors. PCR involved 60 Vbeta and 13 Jbeta primers. The assay was immunoSEQ multiplex PCR, and TCRdb's table has in-frame clones only and misses some. The sample gives a few hundred thousand clones, roughly 90% of which show up once; more than 2% is in the top ten. The sequenced material came from PBMCs. These receptors all come from a woman between 18 and 29 years old in good health and CMV-seronegative.

The chain recombines TRBV30 with TRBJ2-7, with TRBD1 as a possible D gene (5 bases). The CDR3 spans 12 residues. V was cut by 3 bases and J by 4 bases, with 10 bases left in between. CDR1 is GTSNPN, CDR2 SVGIG, per germline (reference sequence). The CDR3 loop reads CAWRKDRYEQYF. The CDR3, as DNA: TGTGCCTGGAGGAAAGACAGATACGAGCAGTACTTC.

The chain couples TRBV27 to TRBJ2-1, with D tentatively TRBD2 (6 bases). The germline V gene has CDR1 MNHEY and CDR2 SMNVEV (reference sequence). V lost 4 bases to trimming and J lost 10 bases, with 14 bases between them. This CDR3 contains 13 residues. CDR3 sequence (DNA): TGTGCCAGCAGTTCGACTAGTTGGGCGGAGCAGTTCTTC. Protein: CASSSTSWAEQFF.

The chain couples TRBV14 to TRBJ1-1, with D possibly matching TRBD1 (6 bases). The V and J ends lost 5 bases and 4 bases respectively, with 14 bases between them. Germline V gene data show CDR1 as SGHDN and CDR2 as FVKESK. The CDR3 has 14 residues. The CDR3, as DNA: TGTGCCAGCAGCGTACCGGGACACAGCACTGAAGCTTTCTTT. Residues: CASSVPGHSTEAFF.